This T cell receptor (beta chain) was retrieved from a study of CD8+ T cells in alopecia areata. For the study at large: Each day, treated patients took oral tofacitinib twice, at 5 to 10 mg per dose. Whole-study findings and limits: Having just one nonresponder leaves the connection between baseline CD8+ expansion and response unresolved. Tissue-resident alphabeta T cells belonging to normal skin likewise get sequenced within scalp specimens.

The sequencing template was cDNA reverse transcribed from extracted RNA. Sequencing was performed with immunoSEQ multiplex PCR; in TCRdb, only in-frame clones are kept and a portion is missing. The profile shows under 200,000 clones, 60% to 75% of them singletons. Trimming cost V 0 bases and J 6 bases, with 9 bases left between them. CDR1 and CDR2 (germline): SNHLY, FYNNEI. The CDR3 sequence is 14 residues long. The treatment: oral pan-JAK inhibitor, 5-10 mg twice daily. Details on this clone: Its antigen is not known.

The TCR comes from a human donor with alopecia areata. The specimen comprised CD4+ T cells sorted from blood, sampled at week 24, from a patient treated with tofacitinib. V is TRBV2 and J is TRBJ1-5; a weak D match, TRBD1 (5 bases). CDR3 DNA: TGTGCCAGCAGTGAAGCGCTTGGGGGTCAGCCCCAGCATTTT. Its protein is CASSEALGGQPQHF. The full variable domain, its missing parts supplied by reference TRBV2 and TRBJ1-5, is EPEVTQTPSHQVTQMGQEVILRCVPISNHLYFYWYRQILGQKVEFLVSFYNNEISEKSEIFDDQFSVERPDGSNFTLKIRSTKLEDSAMYFCASSEALGGQPQHFGDGTRLSIL.